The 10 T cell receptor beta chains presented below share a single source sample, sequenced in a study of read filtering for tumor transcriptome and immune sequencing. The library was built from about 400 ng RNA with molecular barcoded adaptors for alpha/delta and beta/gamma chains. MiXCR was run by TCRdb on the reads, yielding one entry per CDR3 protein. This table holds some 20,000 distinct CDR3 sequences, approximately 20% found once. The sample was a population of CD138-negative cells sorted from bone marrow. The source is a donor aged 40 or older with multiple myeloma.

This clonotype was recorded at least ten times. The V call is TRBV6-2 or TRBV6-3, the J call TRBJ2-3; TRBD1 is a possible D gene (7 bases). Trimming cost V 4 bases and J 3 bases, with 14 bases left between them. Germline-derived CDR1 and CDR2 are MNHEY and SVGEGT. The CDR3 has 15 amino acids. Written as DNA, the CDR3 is TGTGCCAGCAGTTTCTACAGGGGAGGAACAGATACGCAGTATTTT. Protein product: CASSFYRGGTDTQYF.

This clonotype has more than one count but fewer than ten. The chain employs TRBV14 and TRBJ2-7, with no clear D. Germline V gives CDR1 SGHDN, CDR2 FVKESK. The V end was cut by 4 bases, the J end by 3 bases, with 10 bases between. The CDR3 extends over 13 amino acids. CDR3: CASSRRGSYEQYF. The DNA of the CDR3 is TGTGCCAGCAGCCGGAGAGGAAGCTACGAGCAGTACTTC. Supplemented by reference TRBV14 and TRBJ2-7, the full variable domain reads EAGVTQFPSHSVIEKGQTVTLRCDPISGHDNLYWYRRVMGKEIKFLLHFVKESKQDESGMPNNRFLAERTGGTYSTLKVQPAELEDSGVYFCASSRRGSYEQYFGPGTRLTVT.

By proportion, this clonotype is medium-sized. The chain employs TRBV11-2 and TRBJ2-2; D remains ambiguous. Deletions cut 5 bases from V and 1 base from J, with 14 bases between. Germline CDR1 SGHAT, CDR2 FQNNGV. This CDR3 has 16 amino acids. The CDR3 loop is CASSLDRYMNTGELFF. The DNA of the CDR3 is TGTGCCAGCAGCCTCGACCGATACATGAACACCGGGGAGCTGTTTTTT.

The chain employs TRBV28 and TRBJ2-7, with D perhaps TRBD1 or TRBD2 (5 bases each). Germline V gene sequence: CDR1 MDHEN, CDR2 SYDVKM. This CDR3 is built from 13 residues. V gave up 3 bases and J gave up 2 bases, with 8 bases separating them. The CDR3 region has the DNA TGTGCCAGCAGTTTTCAGGGACCCTACGAGCAGTACTTC. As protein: CASSFQGPYEQYF.

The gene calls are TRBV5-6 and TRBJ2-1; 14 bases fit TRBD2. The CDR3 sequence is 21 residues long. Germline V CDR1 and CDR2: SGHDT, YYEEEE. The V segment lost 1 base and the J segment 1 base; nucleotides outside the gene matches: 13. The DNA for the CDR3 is TGTGCCAGCAGCTTGCTGCTGGAGACTAGCGGGAGGGCCAGGTCCTACAATGAGCAGTTCTTC. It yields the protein CASSLLLETSGRARSYNEQFF.

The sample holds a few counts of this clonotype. CDR3 coding DNA: TGTGCCAGCAGAAAGACAGGGGAGGGGGCCGGGGCCAACGTCCTGACTTTC. Translated, it gives CASRKTGEGAGANVLTF. The chain employs TRBV28 and TRBJ2-6; D is possibly TRBD1 (8 bases). Germline V gene lookup returns CDR1 MDHEN and CDR2 SYDVKM. Deletions cut 6 bases from V and 4 bases from J, with 19 bases between. The CDR3 spans 17 residues.

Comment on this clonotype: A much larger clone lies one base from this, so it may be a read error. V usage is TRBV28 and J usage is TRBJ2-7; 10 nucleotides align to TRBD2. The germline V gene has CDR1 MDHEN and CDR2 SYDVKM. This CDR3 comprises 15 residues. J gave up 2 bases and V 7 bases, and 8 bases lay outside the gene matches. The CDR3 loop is CASTYLAGDAYEQYF. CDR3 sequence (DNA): TGTGCCAGCACCTATCTAGCGGGAGATGCCTACGAGCAGTACTTC.

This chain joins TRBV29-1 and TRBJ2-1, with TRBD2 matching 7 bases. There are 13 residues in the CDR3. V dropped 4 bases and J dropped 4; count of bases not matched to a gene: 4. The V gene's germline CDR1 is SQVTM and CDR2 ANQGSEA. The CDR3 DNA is TGCAGCGTTGTTACTAGCGCGTACAATGAGCAGTTCTTC. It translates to CSVVTSAYNEQFF.

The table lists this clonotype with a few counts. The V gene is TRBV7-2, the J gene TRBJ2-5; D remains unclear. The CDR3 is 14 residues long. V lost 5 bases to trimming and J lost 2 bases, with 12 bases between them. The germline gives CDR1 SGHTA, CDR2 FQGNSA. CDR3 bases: TGTGCCAGCAGCCCTGGACGGACGCAAGAGACCCAGTACTTC. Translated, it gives CASSPGRTQETQYF.

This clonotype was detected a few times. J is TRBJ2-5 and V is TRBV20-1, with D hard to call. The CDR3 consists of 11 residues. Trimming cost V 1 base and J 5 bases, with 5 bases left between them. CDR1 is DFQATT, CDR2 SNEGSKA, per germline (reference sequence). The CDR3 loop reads CSARVGETQYF. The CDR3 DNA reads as TGCAGTGCTAGAGTTGGGGAGACCCAGTACTTC.